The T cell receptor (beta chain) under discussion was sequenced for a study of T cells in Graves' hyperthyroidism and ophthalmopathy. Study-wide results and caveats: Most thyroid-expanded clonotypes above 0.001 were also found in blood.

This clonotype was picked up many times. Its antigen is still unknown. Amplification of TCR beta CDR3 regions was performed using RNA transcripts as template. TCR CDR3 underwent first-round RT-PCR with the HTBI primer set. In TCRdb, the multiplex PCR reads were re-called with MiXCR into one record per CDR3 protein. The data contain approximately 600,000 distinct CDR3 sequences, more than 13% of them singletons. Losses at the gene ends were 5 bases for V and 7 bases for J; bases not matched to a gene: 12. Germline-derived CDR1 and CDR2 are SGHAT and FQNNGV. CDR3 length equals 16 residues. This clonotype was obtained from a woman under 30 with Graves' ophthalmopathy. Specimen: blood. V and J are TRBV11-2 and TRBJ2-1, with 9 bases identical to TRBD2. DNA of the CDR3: TGTGCCAGCAGCAATACCGGGACTAGCCCTCGGAATGAGCAGTTCTTC. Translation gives CASSNTGTSPRNEQFF.